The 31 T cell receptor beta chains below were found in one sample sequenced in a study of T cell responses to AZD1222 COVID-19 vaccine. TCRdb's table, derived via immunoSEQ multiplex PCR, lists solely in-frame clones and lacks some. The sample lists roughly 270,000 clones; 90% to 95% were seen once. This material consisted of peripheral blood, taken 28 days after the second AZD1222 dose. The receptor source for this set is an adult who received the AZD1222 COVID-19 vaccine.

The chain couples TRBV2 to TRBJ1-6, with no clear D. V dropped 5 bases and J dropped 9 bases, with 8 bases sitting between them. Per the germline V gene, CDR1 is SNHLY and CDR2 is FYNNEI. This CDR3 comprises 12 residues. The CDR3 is CASSLVGSPLHF. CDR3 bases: TGTGCCAGCAGTCTTGTTGGTTCACCCCTCCACTTT.

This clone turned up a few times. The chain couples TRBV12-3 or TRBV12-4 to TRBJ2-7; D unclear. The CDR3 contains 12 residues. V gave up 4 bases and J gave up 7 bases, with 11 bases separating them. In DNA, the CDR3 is TGTGCCAGCAGTTCATCTCGGAATGAGCAGTACTTC. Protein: CASSSSRNEQYF.

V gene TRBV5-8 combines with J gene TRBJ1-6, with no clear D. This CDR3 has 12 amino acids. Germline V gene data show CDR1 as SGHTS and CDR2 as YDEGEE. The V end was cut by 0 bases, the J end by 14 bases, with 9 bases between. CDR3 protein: CASSLVGPALHF. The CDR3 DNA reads TGTGCCAGCAGCTTGGTGGGTCCAGCCCTCCACTTT.

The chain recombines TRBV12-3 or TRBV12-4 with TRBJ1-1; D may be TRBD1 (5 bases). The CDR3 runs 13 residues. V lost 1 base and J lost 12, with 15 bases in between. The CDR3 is CASSLGDPQETFF. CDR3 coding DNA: TGTGCCAGCAGTTTAGGGGACCCTCAGGAAACTTTCTTT.

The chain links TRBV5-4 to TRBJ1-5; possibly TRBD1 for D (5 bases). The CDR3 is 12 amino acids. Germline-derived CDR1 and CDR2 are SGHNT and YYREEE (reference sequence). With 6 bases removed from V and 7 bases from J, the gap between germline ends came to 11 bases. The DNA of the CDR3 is TGTGCCAGCAACCTCGAGGGGCAGCCCCAGCATTTT. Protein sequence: CASNLEGQPQHF.

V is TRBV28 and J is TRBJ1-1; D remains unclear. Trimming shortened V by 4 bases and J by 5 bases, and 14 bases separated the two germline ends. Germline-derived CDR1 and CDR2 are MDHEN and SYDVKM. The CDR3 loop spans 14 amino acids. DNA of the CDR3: TGTGCCAGCAGTTCCCCATCAAGGGAGACTGAAGCTTTCTTT. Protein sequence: CASSSPSRETEAFF.

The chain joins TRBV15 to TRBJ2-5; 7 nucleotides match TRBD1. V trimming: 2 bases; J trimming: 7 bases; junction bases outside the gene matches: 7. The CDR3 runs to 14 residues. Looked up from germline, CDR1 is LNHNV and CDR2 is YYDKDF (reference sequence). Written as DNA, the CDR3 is TGTGCCACCAGCAGAACCGGGACAGAGGCGACCCAGTACTTC. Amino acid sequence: CATSRTGTEATQYF.

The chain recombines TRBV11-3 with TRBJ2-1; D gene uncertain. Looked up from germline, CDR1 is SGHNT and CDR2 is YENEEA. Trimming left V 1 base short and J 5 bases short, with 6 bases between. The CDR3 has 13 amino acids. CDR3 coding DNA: TGTGCCAGCAGCTTAGGACCCGACAATGAGCAGTTCTTC. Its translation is CASSLGPDNEQFF.

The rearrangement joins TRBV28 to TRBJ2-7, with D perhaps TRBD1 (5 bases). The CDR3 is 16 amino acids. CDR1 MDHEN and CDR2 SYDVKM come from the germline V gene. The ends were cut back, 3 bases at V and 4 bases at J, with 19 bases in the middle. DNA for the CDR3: TGTGCCAGCAGTTTCCAGGGTGGGCCGGAGAGATACGAGCAGTACTTC. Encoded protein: CASSFQGGPERYEQYF.

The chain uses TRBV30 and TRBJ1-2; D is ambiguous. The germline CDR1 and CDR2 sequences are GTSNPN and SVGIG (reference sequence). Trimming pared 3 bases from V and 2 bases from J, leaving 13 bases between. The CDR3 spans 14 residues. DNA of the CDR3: TGTGCCTGGAGGAAACAGTTCTTCAACTATGGCTACACCTTC. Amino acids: CAWRKQFFNYGYTF. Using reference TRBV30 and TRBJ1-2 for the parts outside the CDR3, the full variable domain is SQTIHQWPATLVQPVGSPLSLECTVEGTSNPNLYWYRQAAGRGLQLLFYSVGIGQISSEVPQNLSASRPQDRQFILSSKKLLLSDSGFYLCAWRKQFFNYGYTFGSGTRLTVV.

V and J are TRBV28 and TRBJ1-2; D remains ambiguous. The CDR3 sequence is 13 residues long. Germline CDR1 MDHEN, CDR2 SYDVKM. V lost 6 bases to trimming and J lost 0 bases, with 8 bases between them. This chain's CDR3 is CASRKSPNYGYTF. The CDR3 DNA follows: TGTGCCAGCAGGAAGAGTCCTAACTATGGCTACACCTTC.

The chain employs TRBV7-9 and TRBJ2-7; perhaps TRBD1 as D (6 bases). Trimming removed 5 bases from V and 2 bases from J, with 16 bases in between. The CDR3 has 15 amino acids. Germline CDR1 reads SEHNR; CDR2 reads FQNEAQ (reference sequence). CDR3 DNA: TGTGCCAGCAGCAAAAGGGACACCTGGACCTACGAGCAGTACTTC. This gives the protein CASSKRDTWTYEQYF.

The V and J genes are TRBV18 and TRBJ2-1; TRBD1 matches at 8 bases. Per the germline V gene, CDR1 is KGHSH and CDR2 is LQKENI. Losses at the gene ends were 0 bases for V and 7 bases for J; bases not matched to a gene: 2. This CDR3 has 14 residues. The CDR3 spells CASSPPRTGNEQFF. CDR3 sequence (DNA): TGTGCCAGCTCACCACCCCGGACAGGGAATGAGCAGTTCTTC.

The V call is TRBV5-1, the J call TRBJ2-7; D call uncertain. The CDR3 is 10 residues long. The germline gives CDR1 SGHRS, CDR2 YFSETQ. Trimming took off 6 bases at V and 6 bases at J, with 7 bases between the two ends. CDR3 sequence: CASIGSEQYF. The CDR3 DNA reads TGCGCCAGCATAGGGTCCGAGCAGTACTTC. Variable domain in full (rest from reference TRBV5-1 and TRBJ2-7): KAGVTQTPRYLIKTRGQQVTLSCSPISGHRSVSWYQQTPGQGLQFLFEYFSETQRNKGNFPGRFSGRQFSNSRSEMNVSTLELGDSALYLCASIGSEQYFGPGTRLTVT.

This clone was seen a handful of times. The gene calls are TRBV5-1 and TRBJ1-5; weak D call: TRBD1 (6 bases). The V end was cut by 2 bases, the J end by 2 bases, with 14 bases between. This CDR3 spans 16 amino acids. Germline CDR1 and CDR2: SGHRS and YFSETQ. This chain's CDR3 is CASSLDGGGGNQPQHF. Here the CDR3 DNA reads TGCGCCAGCAGCTTAGACGGCGGGGGCGGCAATCAGCCCCAGCATTTT.

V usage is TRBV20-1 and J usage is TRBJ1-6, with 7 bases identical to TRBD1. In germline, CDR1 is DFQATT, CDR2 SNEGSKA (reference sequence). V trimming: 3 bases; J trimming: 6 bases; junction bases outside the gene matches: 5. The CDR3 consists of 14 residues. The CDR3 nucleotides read TGCAGTGCTAGTCAAGGGACAGTTAATTCACCCCTCCACTTT. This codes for CSASQGTVNSPLHF.

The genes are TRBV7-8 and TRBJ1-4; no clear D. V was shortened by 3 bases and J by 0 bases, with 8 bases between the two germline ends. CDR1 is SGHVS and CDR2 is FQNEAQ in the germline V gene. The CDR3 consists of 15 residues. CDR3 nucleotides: TGTGCCAGCAGCTTCACAGACGCAACTAATGAAAAACTGTTTTTT. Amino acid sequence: CASSFTDATNEKLFF.

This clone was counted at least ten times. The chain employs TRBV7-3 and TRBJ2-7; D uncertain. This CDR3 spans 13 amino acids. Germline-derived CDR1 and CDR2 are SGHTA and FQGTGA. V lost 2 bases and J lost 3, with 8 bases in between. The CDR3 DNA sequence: TGTGCCAGCAGCTTATCTATCGGCTACGAGCAGTACTTC. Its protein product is CASSLSIGYEQYF.

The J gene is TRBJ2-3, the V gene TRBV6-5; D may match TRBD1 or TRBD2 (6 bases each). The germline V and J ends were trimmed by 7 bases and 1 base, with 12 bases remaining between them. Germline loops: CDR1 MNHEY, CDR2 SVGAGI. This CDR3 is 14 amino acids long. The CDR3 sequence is CASKGGGGTDTQYF. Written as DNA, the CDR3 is TGTGCCAGCAAGGGGGGCGGGGGCACAGATACGCAGTATTTT.

CDR3 amino acids: CASRPRGRRLQEQYF. The CDR3 bases are TGTGCCAGCAGGCCCCGGGGAAGGAGACTACAAGAGCAGTACTTC. The chain uses TRBV21-1 and TRBJ2-7; the DNA was not compared with TRBD2, the D call given in the table. TRBV21-1 has pseudogene status. This CDR3 contains 15 residues.

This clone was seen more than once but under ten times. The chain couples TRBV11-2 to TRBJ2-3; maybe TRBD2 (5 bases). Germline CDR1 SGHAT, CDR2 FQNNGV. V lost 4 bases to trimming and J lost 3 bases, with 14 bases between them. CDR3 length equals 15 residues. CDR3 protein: CASSYGLSSTDTQYF. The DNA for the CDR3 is TGTGCCAGCAGCTACGGACTCTCCTCGACAGATACGCAGTATTTT.

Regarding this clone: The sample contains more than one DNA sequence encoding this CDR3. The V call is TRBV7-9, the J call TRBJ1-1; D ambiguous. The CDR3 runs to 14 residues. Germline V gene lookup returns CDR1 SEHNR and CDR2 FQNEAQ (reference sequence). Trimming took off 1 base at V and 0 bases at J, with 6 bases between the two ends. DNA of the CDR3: TGTGCCAGCAGCTTAGGGCAGATGAACACTGAAGCTTTCTTT. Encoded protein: CASSLGQMNTEAFF.

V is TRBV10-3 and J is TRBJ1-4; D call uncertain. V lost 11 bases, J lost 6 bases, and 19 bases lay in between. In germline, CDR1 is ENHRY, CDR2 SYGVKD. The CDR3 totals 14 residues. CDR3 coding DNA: TGTGCCTCTATTAACGGACCCGAGGATGAAAAACTGTTTTTT. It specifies CASINGPEDEKLFF.

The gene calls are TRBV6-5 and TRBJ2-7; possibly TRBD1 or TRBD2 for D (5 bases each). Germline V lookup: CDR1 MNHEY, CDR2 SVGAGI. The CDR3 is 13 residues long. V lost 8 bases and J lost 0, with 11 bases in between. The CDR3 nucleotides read TGTGCCAGCGTCGGGGCAAGCTCCTACGAGCAGTACTTC. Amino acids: CASVGASSYEQYF.

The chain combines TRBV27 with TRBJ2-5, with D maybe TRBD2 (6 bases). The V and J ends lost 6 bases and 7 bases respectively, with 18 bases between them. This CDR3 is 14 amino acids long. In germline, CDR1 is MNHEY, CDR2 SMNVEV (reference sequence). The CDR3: CASRSPSDYGTQYF. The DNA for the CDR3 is TGTGCCAGCAGAAGTCCTAGCGATTATGGGACCCAGTACTTC.

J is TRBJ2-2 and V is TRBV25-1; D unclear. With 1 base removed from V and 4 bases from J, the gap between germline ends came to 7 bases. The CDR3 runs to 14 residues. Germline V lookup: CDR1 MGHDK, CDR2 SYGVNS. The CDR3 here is CASSESGITGELFF. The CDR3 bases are TGTGCCAGCAGTGAATCTGGGATCACCGGGGAGCTGTTTTTT.

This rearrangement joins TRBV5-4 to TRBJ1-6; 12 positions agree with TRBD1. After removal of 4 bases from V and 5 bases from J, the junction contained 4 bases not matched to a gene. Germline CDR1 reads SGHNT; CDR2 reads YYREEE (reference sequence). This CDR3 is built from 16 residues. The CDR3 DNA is TGTGCCAGCAGCCCGGGACAGGGGGCGAATAATTCACCCCTCCACTTT. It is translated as CASSPGQGANNSPLHF. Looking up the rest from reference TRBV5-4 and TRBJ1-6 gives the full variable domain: ETGVTQSPTHLIKTRGQQVTLRCSSQSGHNTVSWYQQALGQGPQFIFQYYREEENGRGNFPPRFSGLQFPNYSSELNVNALELDDSALYLCASSPGQGANNSPLHFGNGTRLTVT.

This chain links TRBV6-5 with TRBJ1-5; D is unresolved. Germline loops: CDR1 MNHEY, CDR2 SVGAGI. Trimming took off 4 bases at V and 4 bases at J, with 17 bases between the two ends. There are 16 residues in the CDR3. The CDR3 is CASSSFGELLNQPQHF. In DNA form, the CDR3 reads TGTGCCAGCAGTTCCTTCGGCGAACTCTTAAATCAGCCCCAGCATTTT.

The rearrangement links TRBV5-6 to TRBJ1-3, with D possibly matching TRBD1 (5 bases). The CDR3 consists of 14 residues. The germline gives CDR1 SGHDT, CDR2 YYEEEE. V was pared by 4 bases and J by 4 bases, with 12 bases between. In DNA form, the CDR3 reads TGTGCCAGCAGCCCCAGGGTAGGCGGAAACACCATATATTTT. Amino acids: CASSPRVGGNTIYF.

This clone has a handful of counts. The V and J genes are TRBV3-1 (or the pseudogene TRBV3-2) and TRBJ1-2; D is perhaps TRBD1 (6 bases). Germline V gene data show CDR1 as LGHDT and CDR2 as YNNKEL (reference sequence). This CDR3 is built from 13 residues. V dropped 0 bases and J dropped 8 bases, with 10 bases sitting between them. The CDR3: CASSQERGGGYTF. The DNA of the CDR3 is TGTGCCAGCAGCCAAGAGAGGGGGGGCGGCTACACCTTC.

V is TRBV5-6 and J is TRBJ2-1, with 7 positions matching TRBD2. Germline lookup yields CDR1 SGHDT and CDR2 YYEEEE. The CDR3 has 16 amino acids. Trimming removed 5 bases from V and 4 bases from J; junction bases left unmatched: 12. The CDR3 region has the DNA TGTGCCAGCAGGGACCCTCGTAGCGGGTCTTACAATGAGCAGTTCTTC. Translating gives CASRDPRSGSYNEQFF. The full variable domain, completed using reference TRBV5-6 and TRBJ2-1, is DAGVTQSPTHLIKTRGQQVTLRCSPKSGHDTVSWYQQALGQGPQFIFQYYEEEERQRGNFPDRFSGHQFPNYSSELNVNALLLGDSALYLCASRDPRSGSYNEQFFGPGTRLTVL.